What follows are 17 T cell receptor beta chains derived from one specimen sequenced in a study of T cell responses to AZD1222 COVID-19 vaccine. Method: immunoSEQ multiplex PCR; TCRdb's copy keeps in-frame clones and lacks some. The data hold approximately 120,000 clones, with 65% to 90% observed a single time. Specimen: peripheral blood, collected 28 days after the second AZD1222 dose. All receptors derive from an adult who received the AZD1222 COVID-19 vaccine.

V is TRBV9 and J is TRBJ2-6; no firm D call. The CDR3 runs 19 residues. V was clipped by 0 bases and J by 1 base, with 17 bases between them. Germline CDR1 reads SGDLS; CDR2 reads YYNGEE. The CDR3 DNA reads TGTGCCAGCAGCGTAGAAGCAGATGCGAAGGGATCTGGGGCCAACGTCCTGACTTTC. It is translated as CASSVEADAKGSGANVLTF.

The chain combines TRBV4-1 with TRBJ2-7, with D possibly being TRBD2 (5 bases). This CDR3 contains 15 residues. Per the germline V gene, CDR1 is MGHRA and CDR2 is YSYEKL. Trimming removed 2 bases at V and 1 base at J, with 12 bases between. The CDR3 protein is CASSQTSGMSYEQYF. The CDR3 nucleotides are TGCGCCAGCAGCCAAACGTCCGGGATGTCCTACGAGCAGTACTTC.

The chain carries TRBV6-4 and TRBJ1-3; possibly TRBD1 for D (6 bases). The CDR3 is 14 amino acids. Per the germline V gene, CDR1 is MRHNA and CDR2 is SNTAGT. Trimming took 8 bases from V and 0 from J, leaving 11 bases between them. The CDR3 protein is CASFQGSSGNTIYF. The CDR3 bases are TGTGCCAGCTTTCAGGGGAGCTCTGGAAACACCATATATTTT.

V and J are TRBV7-2 and TRBJ2-7, with TRBD2 as a possible D gene (7 bases). Trimming took off 2 bases at V and 5 bases at J, with 16 bases between the two ends. The CDR3 contains 15 residues. Germline CDR1 and CDR2: SGHTA and FQGNSA. CDR3 in DNA: TGTGCCAGCAGCTTATCTGGGGGGGCCTATAACGAGCAGTACTTC. It encodes CASSLSGGAYNEQYF.

The CDR3: CASSYGSNQPQHF. For the CDR3, the DNA is TGTGCCAGCAGTTACGGGTCGAATCAGCCCCAGCATTTT. This chain joins TRBV6-5 and TRBJ1-5; no clear D. Trimming shortened V by 2 bases and J by 4 bases, and 6 bases separated the two germline ends. Germline CDR1 reads MNHEY; CDR2 reads SVGAGI. CDR3 length: 13 amino acids.

V and J are TRBV10-3 and TRBJ1-5, with unresolved D. CDR1 is ENHRY, CDR2 SYGVKD, per germline. The germline V and J ends were trimmed by 4 bases and 10 bases, with 14 bases remaining between them. The CDR3 totals 13 residues. In DNA form, the CDR3 reads TGTGCCATCAGTGCTCGGACTGGGTTCCCCCAGCATTTT. The encoded protein is CAISARTGFPQHF.

V usage is TRBV6-5 and J usage is TRBJ2-7; TRBD1 matches at 7 bases. CDR1 MNHEY and CDR2 SVGAGI come from the germline V gene. The CDR3 contains 15 residues. The trim removed 3 bases at V and 3 bases at J, leaving 8 bases unmatched. The chain's CDR3 is CASSYSYQGVYEQYF. DNA of the CDR3: TGTGCCAGCAGTTATTCGTATCAGGGGGTCTACGAGCAGTACTTC.

The CDR3 DNA reads as TGCGCCAGCAGCTTGGTCGGACGGAGGACCTCCTACGAGCAGTACTTC. Residues: CASSLVGRRTSYEQYF. V gene TRBV5-1 combines with J gene TRBJ2-7; perhaps TRBD2 as D (5 bases). Deletions cut 0 bases from V and 0 bases from J, with 13 bases between. Germline V gene sequence: CDR1 SGHRS, CDR2 YFSETQ. The CDR3 runs to 16 residues.

This chain joins TRBV18 and TRBJ2-1; TRBD1 aligns across 7 bases. CDR1 KGHSH and CDR2 LQKENI come from the germline V gene. Trimming cost V 5 bases and J 9 bases; bases outside gene matches: 1. The CDR3 sequence is 11 residues long. The CDR3 protein is CASSRGLEQFF. The CDR3 DNA is TGTGCCAGCTCAAGGGGGCTTGAGCAGTTCTTC.

V and J are TRBV3-1 (or the pseudogene TRBV3-2) and TRBJ1-6, with D unresolved. V dropped 3 bases and J dropped 8 bases, with 8 bases sitting between them. The CDR3 contains 13 residues. The germline V gene has CDR1 LGHDT and CDR2 YNNKEL (reference sequence). This chain's CDR3 is CASSHGIYSPLHF. The CDR3 nucleotides read TGTGCCAGCAGCCATGGTATATATTCACCCCTCCACTTT.

The V call is TRBV21-1, the J call TRBJ2-2; whether TRBD1, the table's D call, matches the DNA was not checked. TRBV21-1 is flagged as a pseudogene. This CDR3 has 17 amino acids. The CDR3 coding sequence is TGTGCCAGCAGCAAAGTTATCCACAGGGATGTAACCGGGGAGCTGTTTTTT. Protein product: CASSKVIHRDVTGELFF.

This clone showed up just once. This chain connects TRBV18 to TRBJ1-1; TRBD1 is a possible D gene (5 bases). The germline V gene has CDR1 KGHSH and CDR2 LQKENI. V shed 3 bases and J shed 2 bases, with 16 bases lying between them. This CDR3 comprises 16 residues. The CDR3 sequence: CASSPISGTGNTEAFF. The CDR3 DNA follows: TGTGCCAGCTCACCGATTTCCGGGACCGGTAACACTGAAGCTTTCTTT.

This clone has only a few counts. V usage is TRBV5-4 and J usage is TRBJ2-2; 10 nucleotides line up with TRBD2. Per the germline V gene, CDR1 is SGHNT and CDR2 is YYREEE (reference sequence). The V gene end was trimmed by 3 bases and the J gene end by 6 bases; junction bases not matched to a gene: 11. The CDR3 is made up of 17 amino acids. This CDR3 is CASSSLLAGMDPGELFF. DNA of the CDR3: TGTGCCAGCAGCTCCCTACTAGCGGGGATGGACCCCGGGGAGCTGTTTTTT.

This clone is classed as medium-sized. The CDR3 DNA is TGTGCCAGCAGCCAGGGTGGCGGGGGGGCGGTAGATACGCAGTATTTT. Its protein is CASSQGGGGAVDTQYF. The chain employs TRBV4-2 and TRBJ2-3; 9 bases fit TRBD2. CDR1 and CDR2 (germline): LGHNA, YNFKEQ. V was pared by 3 bases and J by 5 bases, with 9 bases of the junction left unmatched. CDR3 length: 16 residues.

Ten or more counts support this clone. V is TRBV7-8 and J is TRBJ2-7, with no clear D. The V end lost 0 bases, the J end lost 2 bases, and 14 bases lay between the germline ends. Looked up from germline, CDR1 is SGHVS and CDR2 is FQNEAQ. The CDR3 length is 16 residues. CDR3 region: CASSLAWLGIPYEQYF. In DNA, the CDR3 is TGTGCCAGCAGCTTAGCGTGGCTAGGTATACCCTACGAGCAGTACTTC.

The table lists this clone with a few counts. This rearrangement joins TRBV28 to TRBJ1-5, with D uncertain. V was clipped by 10 bases and J by 7 bases, with 20 bases between them. Germline CDR1 reads MDHEN; CDR2 reads SYDVKM. CDR3 length: 14 residues. In nucleotides, the CDR3 is TGTGCCACCAACCCCGGCGGCAGAGACCAGCCCCAGCATTTT. This sequence encodes CATNPGGRDQPQHF.

This rearrangement joins TRBV5-4 to TRBJ2-7, with TRBD2 identical over 10 bases. Germline V CDR1 and CDR2: SGHNT, YYREEE (reference sequence). The CDR3 consists of 15 residues. Losses at the gene ends were 4 bases for V and 2 bases for J; bases not matched to a gene: 6. The CDR3 reads CASSLGLAMTYEQYF. In nucleotides, the CDR3 is TGTGCCAGCAGCCTGGGACTAGCGATGACCTACGAGCAGTACTTC.